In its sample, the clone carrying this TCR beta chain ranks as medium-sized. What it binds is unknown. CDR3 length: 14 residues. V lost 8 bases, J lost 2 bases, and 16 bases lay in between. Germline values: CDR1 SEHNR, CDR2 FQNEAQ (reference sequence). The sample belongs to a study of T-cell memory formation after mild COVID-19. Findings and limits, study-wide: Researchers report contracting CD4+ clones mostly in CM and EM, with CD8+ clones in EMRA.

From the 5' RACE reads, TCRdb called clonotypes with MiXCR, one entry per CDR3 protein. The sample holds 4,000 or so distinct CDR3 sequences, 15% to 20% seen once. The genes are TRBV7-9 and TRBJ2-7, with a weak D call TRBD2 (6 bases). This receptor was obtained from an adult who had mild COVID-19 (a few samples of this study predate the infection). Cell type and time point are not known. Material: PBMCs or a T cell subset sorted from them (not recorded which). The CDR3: CASQVGGVTYEQYF. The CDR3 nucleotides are TGTGCCAGCCAAGTCGGGGGAGTTACCTACGAGCAGTACTTC.